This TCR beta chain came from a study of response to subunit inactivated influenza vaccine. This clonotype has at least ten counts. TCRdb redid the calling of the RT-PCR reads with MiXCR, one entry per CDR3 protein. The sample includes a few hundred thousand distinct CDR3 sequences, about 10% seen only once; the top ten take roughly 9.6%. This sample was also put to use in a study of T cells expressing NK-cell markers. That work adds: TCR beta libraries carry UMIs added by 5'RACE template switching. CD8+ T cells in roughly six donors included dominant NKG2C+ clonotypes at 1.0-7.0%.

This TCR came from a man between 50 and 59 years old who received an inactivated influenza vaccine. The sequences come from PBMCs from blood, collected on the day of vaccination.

The CDR3 loop is CSASPSGADRRVTGELFF. Written as DNA, the CDR3 is TGCAGTGCTAGCCCCTCGGGGGCAGACCGACGGGTCACCGGGGAGCTGTTTTTT. The chain couples TRBV20-1 to TRBJ2-2, with D possibly being TRBD1 or TRBD2 (6 bases each). Germline lookup yields CDR1 DFQATT and CDR2 SNEGSKA (reference sequence). The germline V and J ends were trimmed by 3 bases and 4 bases, with 24 bases remaining between them. The CDR3 consists of 18 residues.